This is a list of T cell receptor beta chains from one sample in a study of T-cell reconstitution after alpha-beta-depleted transplantation in children. TCRdb re-called the PCR reads with MiXCR, one entry per CDR3 protein. Seen here are about 540,000 distinct CDR3 sequences, 15% to 20% observed once, and the top ten hold 3.3%. Sequenced material: PBMCs from the stem cell graft donor, taken from the stem cell graft. The receptor source for this set is a human donor who donated a stem cell graft to a child with acute lymphoblastic leukemia. Each CDR3 is given with its conserved first and last residue. D genes are given only for firm matches. A clone size is listed for some rows: how often the clone was seen (once, few, many), or a class if it is expanded.

v_gene: TRBV5-8; abundance: NA; j_gene: TRBJ2-7; d_gene: NA; CDR3nt: TGTGCCAGCAGTAATGACTCCTACGAGCAGTACTTC; CDR3aa: CASSNDSYEQYF
v_gene: TRBV20-1; abundance: few; j_gene: TRBJ2-1; d_gene: TRBD2; CDR3nt: TGCAGTGCTAGCGGGACTAGTTTGCATGAGCAGTTCTTC; CDR3aa: CSASGTSLHEQFF
v_gene: TRBV5-1; abundance: few; j_gene: TRBJ2-1; d_gene: TRBD2; CDR3nt: TGCGCCAGCAGCCTGGAACCTAGCGGGAGAAACCCAATTCGGTTCTTC; CDR3aa: CASSLEPSGRNPIRFF
v_gene: TRBV7-8; abundance: few; j_gene: TRBJ1-5; d_gene: TRBD1; CDR3nt: TGTGCCAGCAGCACCCGACAGGGACAGCCCCAGCATTTT; CDR3aa: CASSTRQGQPQHF
v_gene: TRBV19; abundance: few; j_gene: TRBJ2-7; d_gene: TRBD1; CDR3nt: TGTGCCAGTAGTATCGGGACAGGGGTTGACGAGCAGTACTTC; CDR3aa: CASSIGTGVDEQYF
v_gene: TRBV9; abundance: NA; j_gene: TRBJ1-4; d_gene: NA; CDR3nt: TGTGCCAGCAGCGAATCCACTTTGGACGCCCTAGAAGGTGAAAAACTGTTTTTT; CDR3aa: CASSESTLDALEGEKLFF
v_gene: TRBV20-1; abundance: few; j_gene: TRBJ2-2; d_gene: NA; CDR3nt: TGCAGTGCTAGATCTGAGGGAGTTACCGGGGAGCTGTTTTTT; CDR3aa: CSARSEGVTGELFF
v_gene: TRBV20-1; abundance: NA; j_gene: TRBJ2-2; d_gene: TRBD1; CDR3nt: TGCAGTGCTTACCGGGACAGGGGGCGCGGAGGGGAGCTGTTTTTT; CDR3aa: CSAYRDRGRGGELFF
v_gene: TRBV3-1; abundance: NA; j_gene: TRBJ2-1; d_gene: NA; CDR3nt: TGTGCCAGCAGCCAAGGACAGAGCTACAATGAGCAGTTCTTC; CDR3aa: CASSQGQSYNEQFF
v_gene: TRBV2; abundance: NA; j_gene: TRBJ1-2; d_gene: NA; CDR3nt: TGTGCCAGCAGCGCCCCCATCACAGGGTCCCATGGCTACACCTTC; CDR3aa: CASSAPITGSHGYTF
v_gene: TRBV13; abundance: few; j_gene: TRBJ1-1; d_gene: NA; CDR3nt: TGTGCCAGCAGAGTATGGGGGGCGGGTGAAGCTTTCTTT; CDR3aa: CASRVWGAGEAFF
v_gene: TRBV5-1; abundance: many; j_gene: TRBJ2-1; d_gene: TRBD1; CDR3nt: TGCGCCAGCAGCTTTGGGGACAGGGGGCTCCACAATGAGCAGTTCTTC; CDR3aa: CASSFGDRGLHNEQFF
v_gene: TRBV5-1; abundance: NA; j_gene: TRBJ1-2; d_gene: NA; CDR3nt: TGCGCCAGCATCCCCGCCCCGGACAGACCTAACTATGGCTACACCTTC; CDR3aa: CASIPAPDRPNYGYTF
v_gene: TRBV2; abundance: NA; j_gene: TRBJ1-3; d_gene: TRBD1; CDR3nt: TGTGCCAGCGATGATGGGGACAGGGGTCCTGGAAACACCATATATTTT; CDR3aa: CASDDGDRGPGNTIYF
v_gene: TRBV5-1; abundance: few; j_gene: TRBJ2-1; d_gene: NA; CDR3nt: TGCGCCAGCAGCTTGGCCGATTTCTCCTACAATGAGCAGTTCTTC; CDR3aa: CASSLADFSYNEQFF
v_gene: TRBV20-1; abundance: few; j_gene: TRBJ2-3; d_gene: TRBD2; CDR3nt: TGCAGTGTCCCCCACGGGAGGGCCGAAGATACGCAGTATTTT; CDR3aa: CSVPHGRAEDTQYF
v_gene: TRBV2; abundance: few; j_gene: TRBJ2-3; d_gene: NA; CDR3nt: TGTGCCACCCGCCGGGCAGGGGGCACAGATACGCAGTATTTT; CDR3aa: CATRRAGGTDTQYF
v_gene: TRBV27; abundance: NA; j_gene: TRBJ1-1; d_gene: NA; CDR3nt: TGTGCCAGCAGTTCCAGGTTGCGCGGGGGGAACACTGAAGCTTTCTTT; CDR3aa: CASSSRLRGGNTEAFF
v_gene: TRBV6-2/TRBV6-3; abundance: few; j_gene: TRBJ2-5; d_gene: TRBD2; CDR3nt: TGTGCCAGCTATCGAGGGCTAGCGGGACAAGAGACCCAGTACTTC; CDR3aa: CASYRGLAGQETQYF
v_gene: TRBV5-1; abundance: few; j_gene: TRBJ1-1; d_gene: NA; CDR3nt: TGCGCCAGCAGCTTGTGGGGGACACCTAACACTGAAGCTTTCTTT; CDR3aa: CASSLWGTPNTEAFF
v_gene: TRBV4-1; abundance: NA; j_gene: TRBJ2-7; d_gene: NA; CDR3nt: TGCGCCAGCAGCCAAGATCCAGGGATACTTGGGGAGCAGTACTTC; CDR3aa: CASSQDPGILGEQYF
v_gene: TRBV15; abundance: NA; j_gene: TRBJ1-5; d_gene: NA; CDR3nt: TGTGCCACCAGCAGAGTCAGGGATACCCAGCCCCAGCATTTT; CDR3aa: CATSRVRDTQPQHF
v_gene: TRBV5-1; abundance: few; j_gene: TRBJ2-1; d_gene: NA; CDR3nt: TGCGCCAGCAGCCCGACGACTAGTGAGAGCGTCAATGAGCAGTTCTTC; CDR3aa: CASSPTTSESVNEQFF
v_gene: TRBV5-1; abundance: few; j_gene: TRBJ1-1; d_gene: NA; CDR3nt: TGCGCCAGCAGCCAGGACGACACTGAAGCTTTCTTT; CDR3aa: CASSQDDTEAFF
v_gene: TRBV18; abundance: few; j_gene: TRBJ2-5; d_gene: NA; CDR3nt: TGTGCCAGCTCACCATATGGGTCAGGGGAGACCCAGTACTTC; CDR3aa: CASSPYGSGETQYF
v_gene: TRBV6-5; abundance: NA; j_gene: TRBJ2-3; d_gene: NA; CDR3nt: TGTGCCAGCAATTCCCGGTGGGGGGCGGGCACAGATACGCAGTATTTT; CDR3aa: CASNSRWGAGTDTQYF
v_gene: TRBV3-1; abundance: few; j_gene: TRBJ1-5; d_gene: NA; CDR3nt: TGTGCCAGCAGCCAAGAGACGGGGAGCAATCAGCCCCAGCATTTT; CDR3aa: CASSQETGSNQPQHF
v_gene: TRBV5-1; abundance: NA; j_gene: TRBJ2-1; d_gene: NA; CDR3nt: TGCGCCAGCAGCTTGGGGTACAGCTCCTACAATGAGCAGTTCTTC; CDR3aa: CASSLGYSSYNEQFF
v_gene: TRBV12-5; abundance: few; j_gene: TRBJ2-4; d_gene: NA; CDR3nt: TGTGCTAGTGGTTTGGTGGCTAGGGGCCGGGGCATTCAGTACTTC; CDR3aa: CASGLVARGRGIQYF
v_gene: TRBV3-1; abundance: NA; j_gene: TRBJ2-7; d_gene: NA; CDR3nt: TGTGCCAGCAGCCAGCCAGCGTCGAGCTCCTACGAGCAGTACTTC; CDR3aa: CASSQPASSSYEQYF
v_gene: TRBV29-1; abundance: NA; j_gene: TRBJ2-1; d_gene: TRBD1; CDR3nt: TGCAGCGTTTTGACAGGGGACTCACATGAGCAGTTCTTC; CDR3aa: CSVLTGDSHEQFF
v_gene: TRBV15; abundance: NA; j_gene: TRBJ2-5; d_gene: TRBD1; CDR3nt: TGTGCCACCAGCAGTTCGGGACAGGGTCAAGAGACCCAGTACTTC; CDR3aa: CATSSSGQGQETQYF
v_gene: TRBV20-1; abundance: NA; j_gene: TRBJ2-1; d_gene: NA; CDR3nt: TGCAGTGCTCTGTCTCACAATGAGCAGTTCTTC; CDR3aa: CSALSHNEQFF
v_gene: TRBV7-9; abundance: few; j_gene: TRBJ1-1; d_gene: TRBD1; CDR3nt: TGTGCCAGCAGCTCCGGGACAGGGGCGTACACTGAAGCTTTCTTT; CDR3aa: CASSSGTGAYTEAFF
v_gene: TRBV10-3; abundance: NA; j_gene: TRBJ2-7; d_gene: NA; CDR3nt: TGTGCCATCAGCGCCTGGGTAACCTACGAGCAGTACTTC; CDR3aa: CAISAWVTYEQYF
v_gene: TRBV7-8; abundance: NA; j_gene: TRBJ2-1; d_gene: TRBD2; CDR3nt: TGTGCCAGCGCCTCCGGGACTAGCGGGAGTAATGAGCAGTTCTTC; CDR3aa: CASASGTSGSNEQFF
v_gene: TRBV12-3/TRBV12-4; abundance: NA; j_gene: TRBJ2-1; d_gene: NA; CDR3nt: TGTGCCAGCAGTAGAGTCGTTGAGCAGTTCTTC; CDR3aa: CASSRVVEQFF
v_gene: TRBV5-1; abundance: few; j_gene: TRBJ1-2; d_gene: NA; CDR3nt: TGCGCCAGCAGTGGACCTGGACCCCTCGATCAGGGCTACACCTTC; CDR3aa: CASSGPGPLDQGYTF
v_gene: TRBV20-1; abundance: NA; j_gene: TRBJ1-1; d_gene: TRBD1; CDR3nt: TGCAGTGCTCCGACAGGGAGTCGAACTGAAGCTTTCTTT; CDR3aa: CSAPTGSRTEAFF
v_gene: TRBV7-9; abundance: few; j_gene: TRBJ1-4; d_gene: NA; CDR3nt: TGTGCCAGCAGCTTAGTCGGGGGGAATGAAAAACTGTTTTTT; CDR3aa: CASSLVGGNEKLFF
v_gene: TRBV5-6; abundance: NA; j_gene: TRBJ2-5; d_gene: TRBD2; CDR3nt: TGTGCCAGCAGCTTGATCGAGATGGGAGGGGAGACCCAGTACTTC; CDR3aa: CASSLIEMGGETQYF
v_gene: TRBV5-1; abundance: few; j_gene: TRBJ1-1; d_gene: TRBD1; CDR3nt: TGCGCCAGCGGACAGGGGCCGAACACTGAAGCTTTCTTT; CDR3aa: CASGQGPNTEAFF
v_gene: TRBV27; abundance: NA; j_gene: TRBJ1-2; d_gene: NA; CDR3nt: TGTGCCAGCAGTTCGACACGGACAGTTAACTATGGCTACACCTTC; CDR3aa: CASSSTRTVNYGYTF
v_gene: TRBV5-1; abundance: few; j_gene: TRBJ2-2; d_gene: NA; CDR3nt: TGCGCCAGCAGCTTGAATGATCAGGGTGCCGGGGAGCTGTTTTTT; CDR3aa: CASSLNDQGAGELFF
v_gene: TRBV11-2; abundance: NA; j_gene: TRBJ1-1; d_gene: NA; CDR3nt: TGTGCCAGCAGCCCCGTGGCCAGCTACACTGAAGCTTTCTTT; CDR3aa: CASSPVASYTEAFF
v_gene: TRBV20-1; abundance: few; j_gene: TRBJ2-7; d_gene: TRBD2; CDR3nt: TGCAGTGCTCGACTAGCGGGAGGGCTCGAGCAGTACTTC; CDR3aa: CSARLAGGLEQYF
v_gene: TRBV27; abundance: few; j_gene: TRBJ2-1; d_gene: NA; CDR3nt: TGTGCCAGCAGTCCCCGGGGAGCCGGGGCATACAATGAGCAGTTCTTC; CDR3aa: CASSPRGAGAYNEQFF